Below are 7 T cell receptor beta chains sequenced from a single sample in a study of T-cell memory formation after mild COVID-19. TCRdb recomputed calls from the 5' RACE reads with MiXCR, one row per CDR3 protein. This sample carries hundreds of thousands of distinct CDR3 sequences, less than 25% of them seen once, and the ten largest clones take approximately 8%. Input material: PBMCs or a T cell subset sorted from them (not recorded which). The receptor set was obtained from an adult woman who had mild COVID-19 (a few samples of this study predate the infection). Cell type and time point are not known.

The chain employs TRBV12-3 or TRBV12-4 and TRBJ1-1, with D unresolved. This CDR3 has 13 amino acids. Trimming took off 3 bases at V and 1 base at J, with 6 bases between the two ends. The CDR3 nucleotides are TGTGCCAGCAGTTTTGTTGGGAACACTGAAGCTTTCTTT. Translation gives CASSFVGNTEAFF.

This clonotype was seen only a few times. This chain's CDR3 is CATSDPRGSHPDEQYF. In DNA form, the CDR3 reads TGTGCCACCAGTGACCCCAGGGGCTCCCACCCTGACGAGCAGTACTTC. The rearrangement uses TRBV24-1 and TRBJ2-7; D is possibly TRBD1 (6 bases). Germline V gene data show CDR1 as KGHDR and CDR2 as SFDVKD. Trimming took off 4 bases at V and 5 bases at J, with 20 bases between the two ends. The CDR3 length is 16 residues.

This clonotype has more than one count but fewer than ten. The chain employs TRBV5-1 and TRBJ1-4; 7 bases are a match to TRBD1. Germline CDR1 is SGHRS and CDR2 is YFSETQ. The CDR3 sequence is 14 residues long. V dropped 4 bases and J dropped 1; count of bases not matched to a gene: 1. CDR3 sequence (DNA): TGCGCCAGCAGCCAGGGGGTAACTAATGAAAAACTGTTTTTT. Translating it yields CASSQGVTNEKLFF.

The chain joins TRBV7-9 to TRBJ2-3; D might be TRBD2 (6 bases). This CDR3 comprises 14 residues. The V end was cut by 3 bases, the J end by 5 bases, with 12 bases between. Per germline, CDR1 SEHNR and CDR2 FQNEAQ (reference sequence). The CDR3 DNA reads TGTGCCAGCAGCTTGCGCGAAGCGGGAGATACGCAGTATTTT. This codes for CASSLREAGDTQYF.

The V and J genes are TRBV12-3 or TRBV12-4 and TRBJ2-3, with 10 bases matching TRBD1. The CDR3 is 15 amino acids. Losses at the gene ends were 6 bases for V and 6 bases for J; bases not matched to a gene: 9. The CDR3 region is CASSTDRGPEDTQYF. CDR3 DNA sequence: TGTGCCAGCAGCACAGACAGGGGGCCGGAGGATACGCAGTATTTT.

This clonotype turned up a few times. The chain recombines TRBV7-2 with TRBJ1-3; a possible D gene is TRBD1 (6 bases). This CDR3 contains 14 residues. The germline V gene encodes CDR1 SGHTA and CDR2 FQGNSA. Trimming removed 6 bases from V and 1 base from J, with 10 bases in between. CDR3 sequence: CASRPDRSGNTIYF. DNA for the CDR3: TGTGCCAGCAGACCGGACAGATCTGGAAACACCATATATTTT.

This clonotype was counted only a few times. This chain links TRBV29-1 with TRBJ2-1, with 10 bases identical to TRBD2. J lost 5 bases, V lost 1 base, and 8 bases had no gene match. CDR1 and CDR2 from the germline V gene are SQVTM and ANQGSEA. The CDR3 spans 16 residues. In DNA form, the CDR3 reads TGCAGCGTTGAAGGGGCTAGCGGGAGTGTCCACAATGAGCAGTTCTTC. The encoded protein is CSVEGASGSVHNEQFF.